This TCR beta chain was found in a study of cytomegalovirus exposure and HLA in healthy donors (dated by TCRdb to the late 2010s). Turning to the overall study: An earlier analysis of a few hundred of the donors reported about 280 Gb of sequence data and 117 million unique TCR beta sequences obtained from around 190 million T cells. To study patterns of TCR occurrence, a later analysis re-analyzed previously published TCR beta repertoires from 666 donors and added high-resolution HLA genotyping. The study profiled the T cell repertoires of 550 to 700 subjects by immunosequencing and related them to cytomegalovirus serostatus. Both class I and class II loci were covered by HLA typing, at four-digit resolution. The study combined high-throughput TCR immunosequencing, statistical association of individual TCRs with disease status, and machine learning to predict cytomegalovirus infection status. About 300 gigabases of sequencing data and tens of millions of unique TCR sequences made up an early release that covered fewer than 650 HLA-typed donors. Rather than drawing on any new phenotypic data, the later analysis identified candidate immune exposures from TCR beta sequences and the way those sequences occurred across donors. Across roughly 420 genotyped donors of the cohort, an average of roughly 250,000 unique TCR beta nucleotide sequences per donor were sequenced, and roughly 20% of those sequences were non-productive. Of the roughly 410 genotyped donors, roughly 80% were placed in the genetic ancestry cluster associated with self-reported Caucasian donors. The study aimed to test whether cataloging public T cell receptors could reveal signatures of past pathogen exposure. Because of strong linkage in the cohort, roughly five DR-DQ haplotypes were treated as single units for association and clustering. All discovery cohort repertoires had been generated using a single sequencing platform. A later genetic analysis used genome-wide SNP genotypes for about 60% of the 666 donors, treating that subset as a discovery cohort. Donor age, sex, ethnicity and CMV serostatus were collected together with the repertoire data. The number of typed donors differed by locus: 629-630 for A, B, C, DRB1 and DQB1; 500 to 550 for DQA1; about 600 for DPA1; and 400 to 480 for DPB1. Along with the approximately 650-subject first cohort, a separate validation cohort of 120 different subjects was used. In an earlier analysis of 550 to 700 of the donors, high-throughput TCR beta sequencing was used to judge whether each TCR beta V gene segment behaved as functional or pseudogenic. The investigation overall reported the following: In a later analysis, HLA-associated TCR beta chains showed more clonal expansion and lower generation probabilities than non-associated chains that were equally common. According to a later analysis, most CMV-associated TCR beta chains appeared to be HLA-restricted, and the HLA associations seemed to be driven largely by CMV exposure. Across donors, most TCR sequences were observed very rarely, whereas some public TCRs were present in many individuals. Because counts were too low, 15 or so rarely observed V segments, including chromosome 9 orphons, were excluded from the earlier analysis of roughly 580 of the donors. A later analysis found that TCR association rates varied across HLA loci, with DRB1 alleles showing the most associated TCRs and HLA-C alleles the fewest. In a later genetic analysis, a missense DCLRE1C variant was associated with V-gene and J-gene trimming of TCR beta chains, and the association was replicated in an independent cohort. Specific HLA alleles were associated with over 15,000 TCR beta sequences at a false discovery rate of 0.05 in a later analysis. The sequencing pipeline was judged likely to have produced a cluster of highly shared sequence variants as a technical artifact. CMV serostatus was the only immune exposure information available for the cohort. A few of the identified cytomegalovirus-associated TCR beta chains were confirmed in vitro to be specific for cytomegalovirus antigens. A further reported finding was that TCR beta sequences accurately predicted the HLA-A and HLA-B alleles for most subjects in the first cohort. Strong co-occurrence of HLA alleles, especially DR and DQ, made assigning TCR associations to individual alleles difficult. A total of fewer than 200 TCR beta chains were listed by the study as associated with cytomegalovirus. According to the authors, the approach could potentially be generalized to other disease states and immunological phenotypes. Correlated functional status among segregating V segments might be attributable to linkage disequilibrium, but an unknown experimental factor could not be ruled out. According to a later genetic analysis, donors in an Asian-associated ancestry cluster had fewer N-insertions in productive TCRs than the approximately 610-donor mean. In an earlier analysis of 587 of the donors, most TCR beta V segments appeared in productive rearrangements about 87% or about 30% of the time, broadly matching IMGT annotations. The classifier was reported to diagnose cytomegalovirus status with high specificity and sensitivity in both the original cohort and the validation cohort. Because some donors lacked HLA typing at each locus, the association tests relied only on the typed subset. Roughly uniform sequencing depth across donors was assumed in presence/absence analyses, although this assumption may not hold. According to a later analysis, parvovirus B19, influenza, CMV and Epstein-Barr virus appeared linked to several top co-occurrence clusters. Only TCR beta chains were sequenced in this cohort, and the absence of alpha or paired-chain data limited detectable features.

The library was made by the immunoSEQ multiplex PCR assay. A mixture of 60 forward primers for TCR Vbeta segments and 13 reverse primers for TCR Jbeta segments was used in the multiplex PCR. Amplification of the CDR3 region of rearranged TCR beta genes was performed with a multiplex PCR assay on genomic DNA. The Illumina HiSeq System was used to sequence the amplified TCR beta libraries as 87-base-pair reads. Per the authors' processing: In a later analysis, tens of millions of unique TCR beta chains were counted across the approximately 670 repertoires, and about 10 million of these chains were shared by at least two donors. Raw reads were error-corrected and collapsed into unique sequences by a nearest-neighbor algorithm in which closely related sequences were merged to remove PCR and sequencing errors. Alignment of CDR3 sequences to IMGT reference sequences was used to assign V, D and J gene segments. For a sequence to be retained, a match of at least six nucleotides to both a V gene segment and a J gene segment was required. Rearrangements were called productive when the CDR3 lacked stop codons and stayed in frame with V and J; all others were non-productive. CDR3 was defined by IMGT convention, running from the second conserved V-encoded cysteine to the conserved J-encoded phenylalanine. Sequences without an unambiguous match to a single V gene segment were excluded from the earlier analysis of 500 to 700 of the donors. An earlier analysis of fewer than 750 of the donors called V segments functional above 56.7% productive rearrangements and segregating when the between-donor standard deviation exceeded 5%. A statistical classification framework was built for diagnosing cytomegalovirus status from the catalog of TCR beta chain sequences. In a later analysis, TCR nucleotide sequences were compared against IMGT/GENE-DB human TR gene sequences so that V and J genes could be assigned. The TCRdist pipeline was used in a later analysis to assign CDR3 sequences and most-parsimonious VDJ recombination scenarios. In a later analysis, each TCR beta chain was defined by its CDR3 amino acid sequence together with its V-gene family, and reads without a unique V-gene family were excluded. A later analysis removed 500 to 650 highly shared, low-generation-probability nucleotide sequences to deal with suspected cross-contamination and a sequencing artifact. In a later analysis, a clonal expansion index was calculated for each public chain from normalized within-repertoire ranks of inferred template counts. Generation probabilities in a later analysis came from a VDJ recombination model fitted to out-of-frame rearrangements, and those results were checked against IGoR. In a later analysis, TCR-TCR, TCR-HLA and TCR-CMV co-occurrence was scored with hypergeometric tests, and a repertoire-size bias correction was applied to TCR pairs. In a later analysis, false discovery rates were estimated by permuting HLA or CMV assignments 20 times. In a later analysis, co-occurring TCRs were grouped using DBSCAN, with TCRdist sequence similarity added in when clustering inside HLA-allele-positive subsets. Repertoires with fewer than 30,000 or more than 120,000 public chains were left out of co-occurrence clustering, as were four to six repertoires with anomalous nucleotide sharing. Entries here come from immuneACCESS through TCRdb and include only in-frame sequences with V and J called. Some clones fail to appear in such tables; in the studies checked, an unresolved V gene covers under half of the shortfall, and the cause of the remainder is unknown. V and J calls and clone size are those listed in that table; D and trimming were worked out from the DNA. This sample gives around 150,000 clones in total; over 60% of them show up just once. The biggest ten clones account for 2.8% of the sample.

The cohort was made up of approximately 700 healthy bone marrow donors. All cohort members were sampled while nominally healthy, although unrecorded immune exposures were likely present. The donor was CMV seronegative and belonged to the group of under 400 seronegative cohort members. A peripheral blood sample was collected from each donor, and TCR beta sequencing was performed on peripheral blood mononuclear cells. The Qiagen DNeasy Blood Extraction Kit was used to extract genomic DNA from the blood cell samples. Worth noting for this clone: Its target antigen remains unknown. No qualities accompany the bases; no much larger clone lies one base away.

The sequenced sample was PBMCs. This sequence was found in a woman between 25 and 40 years old in good health and CMV-seronegative.

The DNA is TGTGCTAGTGGCCAGGACACTGGGGCCAACGTCCTGACTTTC. Translated, it gives CASGQDTGANVLTF. The chain couples TRBV12-5 to TRBJ2-6; D gene: possibly TRBD1, on 5 matching bases. According to the germline V gene, CDR1 reads LGHNT and CDR2 reads FRNRAP. Spanning cysteine to phenylalanine, the CDR3 consists of 14 amino acids. Only the CDR3 DNA is retained, 42 bases long and in frame from the first base. V is reduced by 6 bases and J by 2 bases, leaving a spacing of 8 bases between them.